This T cell receptor beta chain comes out of a study of T cells in Graves' hyperthyroidism and ophthalmopathy. About the research overall: Peripheral blood was collected at initial diagnosis, before any treatment.

Study-wide results and caveats: Blood also carried most thyroid clonotypes expanded above 0.001. Using 13 V-J features, a model discriminated ophthalmopathy from stable hyperthyroidism.

Germline CDR1 is SNHLY and CDR2 is FYNNEI. This CDR3 is built from 12 residues. Trimming took off 4 bases at V and 7 bases at J, with 10 bases between the two ends. Diagnostic assessment was based on clinical symptoms, serum thyroxine and TRAb, thyroid ultrasound and orbital computed tomography. There were TCR beta CDR3 regions amplified from RNA transcripts. First-round RT-PCR targeting the TCR CDR3 was performed with the HTBI primer set. Each CDR3 protein gets one entry after TCRdb re-called the multiplex PCR reads with MiXCR. The sample includes about 560,000 distinct CDR3 sequences, roughly 15% of them seen just once. This clonotype was counted many times. The antigen remains unidentified.

Material for sequencing was blood. This sequence originates from a woman in her thirties or forties with Graves' hyperthyroidism. This chain links TRBV2 with TRBJ1-1; no definite D call. The CDR3 spells CASSAIQREAFF. The CDR3 DNA follows: TGTGCCAGCAGTGCGATTCAGCGTGAAGCTTTCTTT. The variable domain in full, completed from reference TRBV2 and TRBJ1-1, reads EPEVTQTPSHQVTQMGQEVILRCVPISNHLYFYWYRQILGQKVEFLVSFYNNEISEKSEIFDDQFSVERPDGSNFTLKIRSTKLEDSAMYFCASSAIQREAFFGQGTRLTVV.